This TCR beta chain was captured by sequencing in a study of control samples from healthy donors and cancer patients. The CDR3 length is 14 residues. CDR1 is MNHEY, CDR2 SMNVEV, per germline (reference sequence). V was cut by 2 bases and J by 2 bases, with 10 bases left in between. The method was immunoSEQ multiplex PCR; TCRdb's version includes in-frame clones alone and lacks a portion of them. The sample contains about 130,000 clones, around 94% of which appear only once. The source material was PBMCs. V usage is TRBV27 and J usage is TRBJ2-7, with D perhaps matching TRBD1 (6 bases). The clonotype was recovered from a man of 80 years or more with head and neck cancer. As DNA, the CDR3 is TGTGCCAGCAGTTTAGGGCAGGGGCCCTACGAGCAGTACTTC. It codes for CASSLGQGPYEQYF.